This entry describes one T cell receptor beta chain. Its antigen remains unknown. Combining a sample-barcoded 5' primer with a J-beta primer mix, a second PCR ran for 7 to 11 cycles. TCRdb fed the 5' RACE reads into MiXCR, producing one record per CDR3 protein. In the table there are about 380,000 distinct CDR3 sequences, roughly half of which are singletons. The CDR3 is made up of 14 amino acids. Trimming took off 0 bases at V and 11 bases at J, with 17 bases between the two ends. CDR1 and CDR2 from the germline V gene are SGDLS and YYNGEE. This specimen belongs to a study of blood T cells in healthy people across ages. Study findings and constraints: Comparison with aged donors showed that long-lived donors had more naive CD4+ cells and higher diversity. Age brought a roughly linear fall in TCR beta diversity measured per million T cells. Those diversity estimates obtained from one million T cells were thought to be underestimates.

This sequence joins TRBV9 and TRBJ2-5; possible D gene TRBD2, 5 bases. The sequence derives from a man aged 55 to 69 in good health. Material for sequencing was blood. In nucleotides, the CDR3 is TGTGCCAGCAGCGTAGAGAGGGAGTCAGGTGAGCAGTACTTC. It is translated as CASSVERESGEQYF.